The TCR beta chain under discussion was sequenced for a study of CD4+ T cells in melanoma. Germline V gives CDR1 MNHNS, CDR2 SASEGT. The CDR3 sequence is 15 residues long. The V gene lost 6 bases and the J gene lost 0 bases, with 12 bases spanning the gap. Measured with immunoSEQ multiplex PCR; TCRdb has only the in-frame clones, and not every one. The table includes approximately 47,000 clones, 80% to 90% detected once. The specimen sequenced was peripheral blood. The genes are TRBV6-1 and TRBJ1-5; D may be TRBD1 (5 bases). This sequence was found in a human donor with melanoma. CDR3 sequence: CASRLQGSSNQPQHF. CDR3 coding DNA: TGTGCCAGCAGGCTTCAGGGTAGTAGCAATCAGCCCCAGCATTTT.